Described below is a single TCR beta chain sequence and its context. Sequencing was performed with immunoSEQ multiplex PCR; in TCRdb, only in-frame clones are kept and a portion is missing. The sample records about 170,000 clones, around 88% being singletons. The sample belongs to a study of control samples from healthy donors and cancer patients. V gave up 6 bases and J gave up 0 bases, with 12 bases separating them. The germline V gene has CDR1 MNHEY and CDR2 SMNVEV (reference sequence). The CDR3 is made up of 14 amino acids. This receptor was taken from a woman aged 25 to 45 in good health. Sequences were obtained from blood. J is TRBJ2-7 and V is TRBV27; a weak D match, TRBD2 (6 bases). CDR3 amino acids: CASRTRMSSYEQYF. The CDR3 coding sequence is TGTGCCAGCAGGACTAGAATGAGCTCCTACGAGCAGTACTTC.